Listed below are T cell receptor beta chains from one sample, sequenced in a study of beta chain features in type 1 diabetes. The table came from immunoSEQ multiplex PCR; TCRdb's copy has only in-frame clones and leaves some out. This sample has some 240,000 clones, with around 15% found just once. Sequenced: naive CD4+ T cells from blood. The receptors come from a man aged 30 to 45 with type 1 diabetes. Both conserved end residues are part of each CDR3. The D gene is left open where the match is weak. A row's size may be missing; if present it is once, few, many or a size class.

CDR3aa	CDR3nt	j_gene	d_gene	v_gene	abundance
CASSPGELSYEQYF	TGTGCCAGCTCACCGGGGGAGTTGTCCTACGAGCAGTACTTC	TRBJ2-7	.	TRBV18	few
CSVAGGLSYEQYF	TGCAGCGTTGCAGGGGGTCTCTCCTACGAGCAGTACTTC	TRBJ2-7	TRBD1	TRBV29-1	.
CASRGSGTLSGNTIYF	TGTGCCAGCAGGGGTTCCGGGACTCTCTCTGGAAACACCATATATTTT	TRBJ1-3	.	TRBV11-2	.
CAISGPARSYEQYF	TGTGCCATCAGTGGACCGGCACGCTCCTACGAGCAGTACTTC	TRBJ2-7	.	TRBV10-3	few
CASSPARSGANVLTF	TGTGCCAGCAGCCCCGCCCGCTCTGGGGCCAACGTCCTGACTTTC	TRBJ2-6	.	TRBV6-5	few
CASSPASGEQFF	TGTGCCAGCTCACCAGCGAGCGGTGAGCAGTTCTTC	TRBJ2-1	.	TRBV18	few
CASSQGTSGGAYNEQFF	TGTGCCAGCAGTCAAGGGACTAGCGGAGGGGCCTACAATGAGCAGTTCTTC	TRBJ2-1	TRBD2	TRBV28	.
CASSLRPTGNNYGYTF	TGTGCCAGCAGCCTGAGGCCTACAGGGAACAACTATGGCTACACCTTC	TRBJ1-2	.	TRBV5-6	.
CSVTGTTPNEQFF	TGCAGCGTTACAGGTACCACCCCCAATGAGCAGTTCTTC	TRBJ2-1	.	TRBV29-1	few
CASSRTGGNEQFF	TGCGCCAGCAGTCGGACAGGGGGCAATGAGCAGTTCTTC	TRBJ2-1	TRBD1	TRBV4-1	few
CASSSYQSTEAFF	TGTGCCAGCAGCTCGTACCAGAGCACTGAAGCTTTCTTT	TRBJ1-1	.	TRBV7-9	.
CASSQGVRKTQYF	TGTGCCAGCAGCCAGGGGGTTCGGAAGACCCAGTACTTC	TRBJ2-5	.	TRBV14	.
CSVVLTSGTEQFF	TGCAGCGTTGTGCTGACTAGCGGGACTGAGCAGTTCTTC	TRBJ2-1	TRBD2	TRBV29-1	.
CASSLIEGITEAFF	TGTGCCAGCAGCTTGATAGAGGGGATCACTGAAGCTTTCTTT	TRBJ1-1	.	TRBV7-2	few
CASSVAKEIQETQYF	TGTGCCAGCAGCGTAGCTAAGGAGATACAAGAGACCCAGTACTTC	TRBJ2-5	.	TRBV9	once
CASSVGTVIREQYF	TGTGCCAGCAGTGTGGGGACGGTCATCCGGGAGCAGTACTTC	TRBJ2-7	.	TRBV2	few
CSVSSFSGANVLTF	TGCAGCGTTAGTAGTTTCTCTGGGGCCAACGTCCTGACTTTC	TRBJ2-6	.	TRBV29-1	few
CSVEVGYNEQFF	TGCAGCGTTGAAGTAGGGTACAATGAGCAGTTCTTC	TRBJ2-1	.	TRBV29-1	.
CASSTGALGSTDTQYF	TGTGCCAGCAGTACAGGGGCCTTGGGGAGCACAGATACGCAGTATTTT	TRBJ2-3	TRBD1	TRBV25-1	few
CAISTQASGSVNEQFF	TGTGCCATCAGTACGCAGGCTAGCGGGAGCGTAAATGAGCAGTTCTTC	TRBJ2-1	TRBD2	TRBV10-3	.
CASSFIPASNEETQYF	TGTGCCAGCAGTTTTATTCCGGCTAGTAATGAAGAGACCCAGTACTTC	TRBJ2-5	.	TRBV28	.
CASSLGTARMEPQHF	TGTGCCAGCAGCTTAGGGACGGCGAGGATGGAGCCCCAGCATTTT	TRBJ1-5	.	TRBV7-9	few
CASSLGPGGRGEQFF	TGTGCCAGCAGCTTGGGTCCAGGCGGCCGAGGTGAGCAGTTCTTC	TRBJ2-1	.	TRBV7-2	few
CAISSGTGDQETQYF	TGTGCCATCAGTTCCGGGACAGGGGATCAAGAGACCCAGTACTTC	TRBJ2-5	TRBD1	TRBV10-3	.
CASSASTRATGITQYF	TGTGCCAGCAGCGCGTCGACAAGGGCAACCGGTATAACGCAGTATTTT	TRBJ2-3	.	TRBV9	few
CASSLRQAYYGYTF	TGTGCCAGCAGTTTAAGACAGGCCTACTATGGCTACACCTTC	TRBJ1-2	.	TRBV28	few
CASSYDPGGYNEQFF	TGTGCCAGCAGCTACGACCCCGGAGGGTACAATGAGCAGTTCTTC	TRBJ2-1	.	TRBV7-6	.
CASSYSGTGIYEQYF	TGTGCCAGCAGTTACTCCGGGACAGGGATCTACGAGCAGTACTTC	TRBJ2-7	TRBD1	TRBV6-6	.
CASSVVAAGHEKLFF	TGTGCCAGCAGCGTAGTAGCGGCAGGACATGAAAAACTGTTTTTT	TRBJ1-4	.	TRBV9	.
CAWDRGQLTEAFF	TGTGCCTGGGACCGCGGACAGCTCACTGAAGCTTTCTTT	TRBJ1-1	.	TRBV30	few
CASSLGGQPQHF	TGTGCCAGCAGCTTAGGGGGCCAGCCCCAGCATTTT	TRBJ1-5	.	TRBV7-2	.
CASSSSGETQYF	TGTGCCAGCAGCTCCTCGGGAGAGACCCAGTACTTC	TRBJ2-5	.	TRBV9	.
CSVEGTSGSGGNEQFF	TGCAGCGTTGAAGGGACTAGCGGGAGTGGGGGTAATGAGCAGTTCTTC	TRBJ2-1	TRBD2	TRBV29-1	few
CASVRGGQGSSEQYF	TGTGCCAGCGTTCGTGGTGGACAGGGGTCATCCGAGCAGTACTTC	TRBJ2-7	TRBD1	TRBV7-9	.
CAWSPQGANDEQFF	TGTGCCTGGAGTCCCCAGGGGGCAAACGATGAGCAGTTCTTC	TRBJ2-1	TRBD1	TRBV30	.
CASSLGRSTDTQYF	TGCGCCAGCAGCTTGGGAAGAAGCACAGATACGCAGTATTTT	TRBJ2-3	.	TRBV5-1	.
CATSRDRETKETQYF	TGTGCCACCAGCAGAGATCGGGAGACCAAAGAGACCCAGTACTTC	TRBJ2-5	.	TRBV15	.
CASGTRGLSSYEQYF	TGTGCCAGCGGGACTCGCGGGCTGAGCTCCTACGAGCAGTACTTC	TRBJ2-7	.	TRBV28	once
CSVGLVGEQFF	TGCAGCGTGGGACTAGTCGGTGAGCAGTTCTTC	TRBJ2-1	TRBD2	TRBV29-1	.
CASSLSGDPDTQYF	TGTGCCAGCAGTTTAAGCGGGGACCCAGATACGCAGTATTTT	TRBJ2-3	TRBD2	TRBV7-9	few
CASSGMTSGTQYF	TGTGCCAGCAGCGGAATGACTAGCGGTACGCAGTATTTT	TRBJ2-3	TRBD2	TRBV9	.
CASSLGANYGYTF	TGTGCCAGCAGCCTAGGGGCGAACTATGGCTACACCTTC	TRBJ1-2	.	TRBV28	once
CASSQRITSSSDNEQFF	TGTGCCAGCAGCCAACGCATCACTAGCAGCTCTGACAATGAGCAGTTCTTC	TRBJ2-1	.	TRBV14	few
CASSQQPSDYEQYF	TGTGCCAGCAGCCAACAGCCAAGCGACTACGAGCAGTACTTC	TRBJ2-7	.	TRBV14	.
CASSYGGLRNIQYF	TGTGCCAGCAGTTATGGAGGATTGAGAAACATTCAGTACTTC	TRBJ2-4	.	TRBV27	few
CASSQSVIYEQYF	TGCGCCAGCAGCCAAAGCGTCATCTACGAGCAGTACTTC	TRBJ2-7	.	TRBV4-1	few
CASSALHSSTDTQYF	TGTGCCAGCAGCGCACTCCACAGCTCCACAGATACGCAGTATTTT	TRBJ2-3	.	TRBV9	.
CASTSDFTEAFF	TGTGCCAGCACCTCCGACTTCACTGAAGCTTTCTTT	TRBJ1-1	.	TRBV28	few
CSVGRRPNYGYTF	TGCAGCGTTGGTCGGAGACCTAACTATGGCTACACCTTC	TRBJ1-2	.	TRBV29-1	.
CASRLVGRRDYEQYF	TGCGCCAGCAGGCTGGTCGGGAGGAGGGACTACGAGCAGTACTTC	TRBJ2-7	TRBD2	TRBV4-1	.
CASSREGWYEQYF	TGTGCCAGCAGCCGAGAGGGGTGGTACGAGCAGTACTTC	TRBJ2-7	.	TRBV7-6	few
CAWSAAQGRRTEAFF	TGTGCCTGGAGTGCAGCACAGGGGAGGAGGACTGAAGCTTTCTTT	TRBJ1-1	TRBD1	TRBV30	few
CASSVTLLDEQYF	TGTGCCAGCAGCGTGACTCTTCTGGACGAGCAGTACTTC	TRBJ2-7	.	TRBV9	.
CASSLQSMARGTGELFF	TGTGCCAGCAGCTTACAATCTATGGCCCGGGGGACCGGGGAGCTGTTTTTT	TRBJ2-2	.	TRBV7-9	.
CASSQEGAGLIYGYTF	TGCGCCAGCAGCCAAGAAGGTGCAGGATTGATCTATGGCTACACCTTC	TRBJ1-2	.	TRBV4-3	.
CASSDQSETQYF	TGTGCCAGCAGCGACCAGAGCGAGACCCAGTACTTC	TRBJ2-5	.	TRBV5-4	.
CASSPSPATVKLFF	TGTGCCAGCAGCCCATCGCCTGCGACCGTGAAACTGTTTTTT	TRBJ1-4	.	TRBV11-2	.